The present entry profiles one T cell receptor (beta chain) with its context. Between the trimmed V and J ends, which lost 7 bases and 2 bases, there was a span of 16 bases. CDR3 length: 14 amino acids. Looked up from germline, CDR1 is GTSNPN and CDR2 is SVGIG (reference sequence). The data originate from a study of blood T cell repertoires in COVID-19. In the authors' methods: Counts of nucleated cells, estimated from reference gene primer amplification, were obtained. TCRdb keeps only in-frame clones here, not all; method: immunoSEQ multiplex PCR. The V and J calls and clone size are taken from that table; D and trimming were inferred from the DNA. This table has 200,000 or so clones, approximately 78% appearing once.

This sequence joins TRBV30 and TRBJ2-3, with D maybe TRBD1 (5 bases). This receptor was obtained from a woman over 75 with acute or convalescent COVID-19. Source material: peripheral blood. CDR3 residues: CAYRQGVVTDTQYF. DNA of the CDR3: TGTGCCTACAGGCAGGGTGTTGTCACAGATACGCAGTATTTT.